These T cell receptor beta chains were read from a single sample in a study of blood T cell repertoires in COVID-19. Sequencing used immunoSEQ multiplex PCR; TCRdb keeps in-frame clones, though not all of them. The profile shows roughly 190,000 clones, about 88% of them singletons. What was sequenced was peripheral blood. Receptors originate from a man between 40 and 49 years old with active or convalescent COVID-19. Both conserved end residues are trimmed from each CDR3. D genes are given only for firm matches.

>11|TRBV6-6|-
ASSYSQNYEQY
>12|TRBV7-2|-
ASSQDRANYGYT
>13|TRBV3-1/TRBV3-2|-
ASSPGGGTGNTIY
>10|TRBV19|-
ASSKGVTEAF
>11|TRBV28|TRBD1
ASRETGGDEQF
>10|TRBV19|TRBD1
ASTGGGTEAF
>13|TRBV19|-
ASSISQDSNQPQH
>10|TRBV29-1|TRBD1
SVAQGMETQY
>13|TRBV19|TRBD2
ASSIGAGGHFEQF
>12|TRBV6-2/TRBV6-3|-
ASSPGRAKNIQY
>11|TRBV20-1|TRBD1
SASGTGNTEAF
>16|TRBV19|TRBD1
ASSAPSGTGRSNEKLF
>17|TRBV5-1|TRBD2
ASRSEGLAGGANTGELF
>11|TRBV29-1|TRBD2
SVEGAGGGELF
>13|TRBV11-2|TRBD2
ASGPSGRSTDTQY
>16|TRBV5-5|TRBD1
ASSLGLGGQGASYGYT
>13|TRBV5-6|TRBD1
ASSFWGTGYQPQH
>14|TRBV19|-
ASSSTELDSTDTQY
>14|TRBV4-2|-
ASSQESVATTDTQY
>13|TRBV7-9|-
ASSLPQDNPVGYT
>11|TRBV29-1|TRBD1
SVGTGGLGEQY
>11|TRBV11-3|-
ASSFVFRNEQF
>14|TRBV5-1|TRBD2
ASSLAASGGQETQY
>16|TRBV19|-
ASSIPAGQTYSNQPQH
>13|TRBV5-4|TRBD2
ASSLRSGRADEQF
>14|TRBV28|TRBD2
ASSWSWLAGGYEQY
>13|TRBV5-5|TRBD1
ASSLGWTGTDTQY
>10|TRBV5-4|-
ASSLVADTQY
>11|TRBV12-3/TRBV12-4|-
ASRSRGEYEQY
>14|TRBV6-1|TRBD2
ASSEQTPGLAGEQF
>11|TRBV28|-
ASSPSTVYGYT
>13|TRBV4-2|-
ASSQERVLNYEQY
>13|TRBV7-3|-
ASRRGSAMNTEAF
>16|TRBV24-1|TRBD2
ATSGGLAGGGAYNEQF
>11|TRBV12-3/TRBV12-4|-
ASSLGGAAGYT
>10|TRBV6-6|-
ASNQEAGELF
>12|TRBV9|-
ASSIQATNTEAF
>15|TRBV15|TRBD2
ATSRDRSGGYEDTQY
>13|TRBV4-1|TRBD1
ASSQPGQAVYSYT
>14|TRBV10-2|TRBD1
ASSRRQGALNTEAF
>10|TRBV28|-
ASLDSNYGYT
>9|TRBV25-1|TRBD1
ASSGDWDRH
>13|TRBV5-6|TRBD1
ASSLAGQGDTEAF
>14|TRBV15|TRBD1
ATSRQTGGLADTQY
>12|TRBV7-9|-
ASIIAGFQETQY
>12|TRBV28|TRBD2
ASSLSSGKYEQY
>11|TRBV6-1|-
ASSDTFDQPQH
>12|TRBV5-6|-
ASTLASDTDTQY
>13|TRBV9|-
ASSVVFGGYNEQF
>9|TRBV20-1|-
SVSSGNTIY
>12|TRBV15|-
ATSRAGESYEQY
>12|TRBV11-2|-
ASSGGEWNTEAF
>17|TRBV14|TRBD2
ASSQDHWASGRPIYEQY
>12|TRBV2|-
ASSGVARKLEQY
>11|TRBV25-1|-
ASSEWGAGELF
>9|TRBV6-5|-
ASSYAREQY
>12|TRBV20-1|-
SASNQGLNTEAF
>12|TRBV28|TRBD1
ASRGTGANQPQH
>13|TRBV19|-
ASSIGGSGSYEQY
>12|TRBV18|-
ASSPRQENEKLF